The 29 T cell receptor beta chains below all came from one sample that was sequenced in a study of blood T cells in healthy people across ages. It was with a sample-barcoded 5' primer and a J-beta primer mix that a second PCR of roughly 6 to 11 cycles was run. From the 5' RACE reads, TCRdb called clonotypes with MiXCR, one entry per CDR3 protein. In the table there are about 780,000 distinct CDR3 sequences, roughly 46% of which are singletons. The sequenced sample consisted of blood. Source of these receptors: an elderly man in good health.

The chain couples TRBV23-1 to TRBJ2-5; 14 positions match TRBD2. TRBV23-1 is noted as an ORF with a role that remains uncertain. Trimming took 2 bases from V and 2 from J; bases not matched to a gene: 10. This CDR3 contains 19 residues. The CDR3 coding sequence is TGCGCCAGCAGTCAAAGATGGACTAGCGGGAGGTTAGGGCAAGAGACCCAGTACTTC. This translates into CASSQRWTSGRLGQETQYF.

This clonotype has ten or more counts. The genes are TRBV5-1 and TRBJ2-3; no clear D. The CDR3 contains 18 residues. The V gene lost 2 bases and the J gene lost 0 bases, with 19 bases spanning the gap. Germline V gene data show CDR1 as SGHRS and CDR2 as YFSETQ. The CDR3 sequence: CASSFGSYFATSTDTQYF. CDR3 nucleotide sequence: TGCGCCAGCAGCTTCGGGTCGTATTTCGCGACTAGCACAGATACGCAGTATTTT. Combining the CDR3 with reference TRBV5-1 and TRBJ2-3 gives the whole variable domain KAGVTQTPRYLIKTRGQQVTLSCSPISGHRSVSWYQQTPGQGLQFLFEYFSETQRNKGNFPGRFSGRQFSNSRSEMNVSTLELGDSALYLCASSFGSYFATSTDTQYFGPGTRLTVL.

This chain joins TRBV10-3 and TRBJ2-2; TRBD1 matches at 9 bases. The CDR3 contains 14 residues. Germline V gene data show CDR1 as ENHRY and CDR2 as SYGVKD. J gave up 4 bases and V 7 bases, and 4 bases lay outside the gene matches. This chain's CDR3 is CAIKGQGGTGELFF. In DNA form, the CDR3 reads TGTGCCATCAAGGGACAGGGTGGCACCGGGGAGCTGTTTTTT.

This clonotype occurred a few times. The rearrangement joins TRBV20-1 to TRBJ2-7; D is perhaps TRBD1 (6 bases). This CDR3 has 13 amino acids. Per germline, CDR1 DFQATT and CDR2 SNEGSKA (reference sequence). Deletions cut 7 bases from V and 0 bases from J, with 13 bases between. The CDR3 DNA sequence: TGCAGTGTCTCACAGGGAATCTCCTACGAGCAGTACTTC. Amino acid sequence: CSVSQGISYEQYF.

In its sample, this clonotype was seen a few times. The chain combines TRBV11-2 with TRBJ1-2, with unresolved D. The CDR3 is made up of 16 amino acids. V gave up 5 bases and J gave up 2 bases, with 18 bases separating them. In germline, CDR1 is SGHAT, CDR2 FQNNGV. CDR3 bases: TGTGCCAGCAGCGATTGGGGTCGGGCCCGGAACTATGGCTACACCTTC. This translates into CASSDWGRARNYGYTF.

The rearrangement uses TRBV24-1 and TRBJ1-1, with D possibly TRBD1 on 5 matching bases. Trimming removed 9 bases at V and 3 bases at J, with 7 bases between. The CDR3 runs 11 residues. CDR1 and CDR2 (germline): KGHDR, SFDVKD. CDR3 sequence (DNA): TGTGCCACCGGGACTGACACTGAAGCTTTCTTT. It codes for CATGTDTEAFF.

The chain recombines TRBV7-2 with TRBJ2-7; the match to TRBD2 covers 7 bases. V was clipped by 3 bases and J by 6 bases; unmatched bases: 11. Germline V gene sequence: CDR1 SGHTA, CDR2 FQGNSA. There are 15 residues in the CDR3. The CDR3 region is CASSFIRGSGSEQYF. The DNA for the CDR3 is TGTGCCAGCAGCTTTATCCGCGGGAGTGGTAGCGAGCAGTACTTC.

The chain employs TRBV12-3 or TRBV12-4 and TRBJ2-2; D could derive from TRBD1 or TRBD2 (6 bases each). Trimming took off 7 bases at V and 4 bases at J, with 16 bases between the two ends. This CDR3 comprises 15 residues. CDR3 DNA sequence: TGTGCCAGCACCTTTACCGGGGGCGGCACCGGGGAGCTGTTTTTT. This translates into CASTFTGGGTGELFF.

V gene TRBV10-3 combines with J gene TRBJ2-1; D unresolved. Germline lookup yields CDR1 ENHRY and CDR2 SYGVKD. The CDR3 spans 14 residues. V was clipped by 7 bases and J by 0 bases, with 10 bases between them. In nucleotides, the CDR3 is TGTGCCATCAAGAGCTCCAGCTCCTACAATGAGCAGTTCTTC. Translation gives CAIKSSSSYNEQFF.

The V and J genes are TRBV5-1 and TRBJ2-4, with 13 bases identical to TRBD2. Gene TRBJ2-7 matches the end of the DNA better, so the J call may be wrong. The V gene's germline CDR1 is SGHRS and CDR2 YFSETQ. The CDR3 runs to 16 residues. The CDR3 region has the DNA TGCGCCAGCAGCTTTTCTACTAGCGGGAGGGCAGGCGAGCAGTACTTC. It translates to CASSFSTSGRAGEQYF.

The table lists this clonotype with a few counts. The gene calls are TRBV20-1 and TRBJ1-5; tentatively, D is TRBD1 (6 bases). V gave up 7 bases and J gave up 2 bases, with 15 bases separating them. The CDR3 runs 14 residues. Germline CDR1 and CDR2: DFQATT and SNEGSKA (reference sequence). The chain's CDR3 is CSDEGGGGNQPQHF. The CDR3 DNA sequence: TGCAGTGATGAGGGGGGTGGGGGCAATCAGCCCCAGCATTTT.

The chain combines TRBV7-9 with TRBJ2-7, with TRBD2 identical over 10 bases. The V segment lost 0 bases and the J segment 5 bases; nucleotides outside the gene matches: 7. The CDR3 is 16 amino acids. Germline V gene sequence: CDR1 SEHNR, CDR2 FQNEAQ (reference sequence). This chain's CDR3 is CASSLARAGGRDEQYF. The CDR3 region has the DNA TGTGCCAGCAGCTTAGCGCGAGCGGGAGGGCGGGACGAGCAGTACTTC.

The table lists this clonotype with many counts. The chain employs TRBV29-1 and TRBJ2-3, with TRBD2 as a possible D gene (6 bases). Germline V gives CDR1 SQVTM, CDR2 ANQGSEA. Between the trimmed V and J ends, which lost 6 bases and 2 bases, there was a span of 15 bases. The CDR3 is 14 residues long. The CDR3 DNA reads as TGCAGCGTGGATACTCGGACTACCACAGATACGCAGTATTTT. Its protein is CSVDTRTTTDTQYF.

The chain has TRBV7-2 and TRBJ2-1; 7 nucleotides align to TRBD2. After removal of 3 bases from V and 7 bases from J, the junction contained 12 bases not matched to a gene. In germline, CDR1 is SGHTA, CDR2 FQGNSA. The CDR3 runs 16 residues. CDR3 in DNA: TGTGCCAGCAGCTTCGCCGACTCCACTAGCGAGAATGAGCAGTTCTTC. Translation gives CASSFADSTSENEQFF.

A remark on this clonotype: It may be a read error: a sequence one base away is much more abundant. The chain uses TRBV6-2 or TRBV6-3 and TRBJ2-5, with 9 positions matching TRBD2. Unmatched junction bases numbered 19, after V lost 6 bases and J lost 11 bases. This CDR3 is built from 16 residues. Germline V CDR1 and CDR2: MNHEY, SVGEGT. The CDR3 nucleotides are TGTGCCAGCAGACCGACTAGCGGTACAACGGGGAATGAGCAGTACTTC. Its protein is CASRPTSGTTGNEQYF.

The V and J genes are TRBV12-3 or TRBV12-4 and TRBJ2-3; 15 nucleotides match TRBD2. V gave up 6 bases and J gave up 0 bases; unmatched junction bases: 4. There are 17 residues in the CDR3. CDR3 bases: TGTGCCAGCAGCTCCGGGACTAGCGGGAGGAGCACAGATACGCAGTATTTT. Protein product: CASSSGTSGRSTDTQYF.

This clonotype appeared many times. The rearrangement links TRBV7-2 to TRBJ2-5, with 9 bases identical to TRBD1. The J segment lost 6 bases and the V segment lost 5 bases, leaving 4 bases of the junction unmatched. Per germline, CDR1 SGHTA and CDR2 FQGNSA. The CDR3 totals 13 residues. CDR3 DNA: TGTGCCAGCAGCATCGACAGGGGGAAGACCCAGTACTTC. As protein: CASSIDRGKTQYF.

This chain uses TRBV7-2 with TRBJ2-5, with no clear D. The CDR3 length is 14 residues. Trimming pared 2 bases from V and 1 base from J, leaving 8 bases between. Germline lookup yields CDR1 SGHTA and CDR2 FQGNSA. The CDR3 sequence: CASSLMAAQETQYF. CDR3 sequence (DNA): TGTGCCAGCAGCTTAATGGCAGCCCAAGAGACCCAGTACTTC.

The chain has TRBV15 and TRBJ2-6; D remains unclear. The germline CDR1 and CDR2 sequences are LNHNV and YYDKDF (reference sequence). Trimming removed 0 bases at V and 0 bases at J, with 9 bases between. The CDR3 is 17 residues long. The CDR3 sequence is CATSRDPEISGANVLTF. In DNA, the CDR3 is TGTGCCACCAGCAGAGATCCGGAAATCTCTGGGGCCAACGTCCTGACTTTC. Looking up the rest from reference TRBV15 and TRBJ2-6 gives the full variable domain: DAMVIQNPRYQVTQFGKPVTLSCSQTLNHNVMYWYQQKSSQAPKLLFHYYDKDFNNEADTPDNFQSRRPNTSFCFLDIRSPGLGDTAMYLCATSRDPEISGANVLTFGAGSRLTVL.

About this clonotype: It may be a read error: a sequence one base away is much more abundant. The chain carries TRBV2 and TRBJ2-1; 7 bases are a match to TRBD2. The J call may be faulty, since TRBJ2-7 better matches the DNA end. The CDR3 contains 13 residues. Germline values: CDR1 SNHLY, CDR2 FYNNEI. The CDR3 here is CASLLASYNEQYF. CDR3 bases: TGTGCCAGCCTACTAGCGTCCTACAATGAGCAGTACTTC.

The rearrangement joins TRBV20-1 to TRBJ1-5; TRBD1 agrees at 8 bases. Germline values: CDR1 DFQATT, CDR2 SNEGSKA (reference sequence). The V gene end was trimmed by 3 bases and the J gene end by 5 bases; junction bases not matched to a gene: 18. The CDR3 has 18 amino acids. The CDR3 loop reads CSARVDSSGTGAYQPQHF. The CDR3 DNA reads TGCAGTGCTAGGGTCGATTCTTCCGGGACAGGAGCCTATCAGCCCCAGCATTTT.

The V gene is TRBV19, the J gene TRBJ2-1; a weak D match, TRBD1 (6 bases). Trimming cost V 5 bases and J 0 bases, with 11 bases left between them. Germline V gene lookup returns CDR1 LNHDA and CDR2 SQIVND (reference sequence). CDR3 length equals 15 residues. CDR3 sequence: CASSVDRYSYNEQFF. The CDR3, as DNA: TGTGCCAGTAGTGTTGACAGGTACTCCTACAATGAGCAGTTCTTC.

This clonotype was observed a handful of times. The chain recombines TRBV20-1 with TRBJ1-5; D is uncertain. Trimming removed 7 bases at V and 4 bases at J, with 14 bases between. Germline V gene sequence: CDR1 DFQATT, CDR2 SNEGSKA (reference sequence). The length of the CDR3 is 13 residues. The CDR3 sequence is CSVLSDGNQPQHF. In DNA, the CDR3 is TGCAGTGTCCTATCGGACGGAAATCAGCCCCAGCATTTT.

A word on this clonotype: The junction and the germline gene differ at one end; a read error may be behind it. The V and J genes are TRBV28 and TRBJ2-7; 10 bases line up with TRBD2. This CDR3 is 14 amino acids long. Germline lookup yields CDR1 MDHEN and CDR2 SYDVKM. Written as DNA, the CDR3 is TGTGCCGGCATCACTAGCGGGACCACCTACGAGCGGTACTTC. Translating it yields CAGITSGTTYERYF.

This clonotype was recorded once. This chain uses TRBV6-1 with TRBJ2-1, with D maybe TRBD2 (6 bases). With 8 bases removed from V and 2 bases from J, the gap between germline ends came to 19 bases. Per the germline V gene, CDR1 is MNHNS and CDR2 is SASEGT. This CDR3 region has 16 residues. CDR3 loop: CASPASVLPAYNEQFF. The CDR3 nucleotides read TGTGCCAGCCCTGCTAGCGTGCTCCCTGCCTACAATGAGCAGTTCTTC.

The chain recombines TRBV4-3 with TRBJ2-3; no clear D. Trimming cost V 4 bases and J 6 bases, with 11 bases left between them. The length of the CDR3 is 13 residues. Germline loops: CDR1 LGHNA, CDR2 YSLEER. Here the CDR3 DNA reads TGCGCCAGCAGCCTGAATAGTAGGGATACGCAGTATTTT. Translated, it gives CASSLNSRDTQYF.

In its sample, this clonotype was seen many times. The J gene is TRBJ1-2, the V gene TRBV4-2; possible D gene TRBD1, 5 bases. This CDR3 comprises 15 residues. V lost 0 bases, J lost 5 bases, and 13 bases lay in between. Germline assignment: CDR1 LGHNA and CDR2 YNFKEQ. CDR3 DNA sequence: TGTGCCAGCAGCCAAGAGTCAGGGAATCTGTATGGCTACACCTTC. This gives the protein CASSQESGNLYGYTF.

The rearrangement joins TRBV7-9 to TRBJ1-1, with D uncertain. The V and J ends lost 5 bases and 6 bases respectively, with 19 bases between them. The length of the CDR3 is 15 residues. CDR1 is SEHNR and CDR2 is FQNEAQ in the germline V gene (reference sequence). The CDR3 DNA reads as TGTGCCAGCAGCGAGACGGACGGGAGCATCGCTGAAGCTTTCTTT. This translates into CASSETDGSIAEAFF.

This clonotype has only a few counts. V and J are TRBV7-9 and TRBJ2-3; 7 bases agree with TRBD2. This CDR3 spans 16 amino acids. Germline CDR1 reads SEHNR; CDR2 reads FQNEAQ (reference sequence). Germline trimming cut 1 base from V and 2 bases from J; bases unmatched to any gene: 6. As DNA, the CDR3 is TGTGCCAGCAGCTTAGACGGCGGGAGAAACACAGATACGCAGTATTTT. Translating it yields CASSLDGGRNTDTQYF.